Listed below are T cell receptor beta chains from one sample, sequenced in a study of long-term antiretroviral therapy in people with HIV. Clones were read by immunoSEQ multiplex PCR, and TCRdb kept only the in-frame ones, dropping some. The repertoire holds 21,000 or so clones, with 85% to 90% as singletons. Sequencing was performed on unsorted PBMCs, taken 2.3 years after starting antiretroviral therapy. These receptors were obtained from a man aged 60 to 69 with HIV. Each CDR3 is given with its conserved first and last residue. The D gene is left open where the match is weak. Where a row states a size, it is once, few, many or the class of an expanded clone; other rows omit it.

cdr3_length d_call clone_size j_call v_call cdr3_aa cdr3_nt
15 - once TRBJ2-3 TRBV5-1 CASSLEQLRADTQYF TGCGCCAGCAGCTTGGAACAGTTGAGGGCAGATACGCAGTATTTT
17 - - TRBJ2-7 TRBV7-2 CASSLGLANSPPGEQYF TGTGCCAGCAGCTTGGGCCTAGCGAACTCCCCGCCGGGGGAGCAGTACTTC
11 - - TRBJ1-1 TRBV19 CASGFDTEAFF TGTGCCAGCGGATTTGACACTGAAGCTTTCTTT
16 - - TRBJ1-6 TRBV28 CASSPYRDPGVSPLHF TGTGCCAGCAGTCCCTACCGCGACCCAGGAGTCTCACCCCTCCACTTT
12 - - TRBJ2-1 TRBV18 CASSPGYNEQFF TGTGCCAGCTCACCAGGGTACAATGAGCAGTTCTTC
15 - - TRBJ1-5 TRBV30 CAWSLTAPGTQPQHF TGTGCCTGGAGTCTTACCGCACCGGGAACTCAGCCCCAGCATTTT
18 - - TRBJ1-2 TRBV9 CASSSKAPPDSLYVGYTF TGTGCCAGCAGCTCCAAAGCCCCCCCGGACAGTTTATATGTGGGCTACACCTTC
15 TRBD1 - TRBJ1-6 TRBV7-2 CASSIRQGANSPLHF TGTGCCAGCAGCATTCGACAGGGGGCGAATTCACCCCTCCACTTT
18 - - TRBJ2-5 TRBV11-2 CASSLAPSQAGTEETQYF TGTGCCAGCAGCTTAGCCCCTTCCCAGGCTGGGACGGAAGAGACCCAGTACTTC
14 - - TRBJ1-2 TRBV5-1 CASTTSAGDYGYTF TGCGCCAGCACCACTTCGGCAGGCGATTATGGCTACACCTTC
14 TRBD1 - TRBJ1-2 TRBV7-9 CASSARQGRYGYTF TGTGCCAGCAGCGCCAGACAGGGACGGTATGGCTACACCTTC
16 - - TRBJ1-2 TRBV5-1 CASSSQLDVPLYGYTF TGCGCCAGCAGCTCTCAGCTGGACGTCCCATTATATGGCTACACCTTC
14 - - TRBJ1-1 TRBV11-2 CASSPHAGSTEAFF TGTGCCAGCAGCCCCCATGCGGGGTCCACTGAAGCTTTCTTT
15 - few TRBJ2-7 TRBV9 CASSPDGHRSYEQYF TGTGCCAGCAGCCCGGACGGACACCGCTCCTACGAGCAGTACTTC
18 TRBD1 - TRBJ2-2 TRBV19 CASSHRTFGTGNTGELFF TGTGCCAGTAGCCATCGAACCTTCGGGACAGGGAACACCGGGGAGCTGTTTTTT
15 - - TRBJ2-7 TRBV30 CAWTRDLLSSYEQYF TGTGCCTGGACCAGGGACCTCCTTAGCTCCTACGAGCAGTACTTC
15 - - TRBJ1-3 TRBV18 CASSRGSGSGNTIYF TGTGCCAGCTCACGAGGGTCAGGGAGTGGAAACACCATATATTTT
17 TRBD1 - TRBJ2-7 TRBV7-2 CASSPAPWDRVSYEQYF TGTGCCAGCAGCCCAGCTCCGTGGGACAGGGTCTCCTACGAGCAGTACTTC
14 - few TRBJ1-5 TRBV11-2 CASSLTGYNQPQHF TGTGCCAGCAGCTTAACAGGTTACAATCAGCCCCAGCATTTT
13 - - TRBJ2-1 TRBV7-2 CASSLAGSDRQFF TGTGCCAGCAGCTTAGCGGGGAGTGATCGGCAGTTCTTC
13 - - TRBJ1-2 TRBV6-1 CASRADFNYGYTF TGTGCCAGCAGGGCTGACTTTAACTATGGCTACACCTTC
15 TRBD2 - TRBJ2-1 TRBV5-4 CASSPGLAGGNEQFF TGTGCCAGCAGCCCGGGACTAGCGGGAGGAAATGAGCAGTTCTTC
16 TRBD2 few TRBJ2-1 TRBV7-7 CASSPNSGSLGNEQFF TGTGCCAGCAGCCCTAATAGCGGGAGTTTAGGGAATGAGCAGTTCTTC